This T cell receptor beta chain came from a study of PD-1 blockade in classical Hodgkin lymphoma. Study-wide points: Before treatment, complete responders showed about the same diversity as newly diagnosed patients.

All patients experienced relapse after autologous stem cell transplantation, and brentuximab vedotin exposure was variable. Clones were sequenced by immunoSEQ multiplex PCR, and TCRdb holds only the in-frame ones, with some missing. There are 6,000 to 8,500 clones in the sample; over 60% occur only once, and 46% lies in the top ten. To note about this clone: The antigen remains undetermined.

This sequence originates from a human donor with classical Hodgkin lymphoma. The material was peripheral blood mononuclear cells (PBMCs), obtained before the second cycle of nivolumab.

In DNA, the CDR3 is TGTGCCAGTAGTATTGTCTTTCAAGAGACCCAGTACTTC. Protein: CASSIVFQETQYF. V gene TRBV19 combines with J gene TRBJ2-5; D ambiguous. The V gene's germline CDR1 is LNHDA and CDR2 SQIVND (reference sequence). V was clipped by 3 bases and J by 2 bases, with 7 bases between them. The CDR3 consists of 13 residues.